This TCR beta chain was retrieved from a study of beta chain features in type 1 diabetes. Staining for CD45RO/CCR7/CD25/CD127/CD95/CD27 allowed sorting of CD4+ naive, central memory, regulatory and stem cell-like memory cells. Purity above 95% was achieved in all sorted populations. A note on this clone: Its antigen is unknown.

Study-level points and caveats: Naive, central memory and Treg TCRB repertoires seemed to resemble each other more closely in patients than they did in healthy donors. Diminished insertions and augmented deletions at VDJ junctions characterized type 1 diabetes patients. Within each of all four CD4+ subsets, Type 1 diabetes patients had TCRB CDR3s that were moderately but significantly shorter.

Every isolated RNA sample was fully reverse transcribed, so sequencing captured expressed TCRB transcripts. Some clones are missing from TCRdb's copy, which holds only in-frame ones; the method was immunoSEQ multiplex PCR. The sample lists 200,000 to 250,000 clones, 16% occurring once. The receptor was isolated from a man aged 25 to 40 with type 1 diabetes. The sample was naive CD4+ T cells from blood.

CDR3 protein: CASSLLAGNEQFF. CDR3 DNA: TGTGCCAGCAGCTTATTAGCGGGCAATGAGCAGTTCTTC. This chain links TRBV13 with TRBJ2-1; 7 nucleotides match TRBD2. Germline V gene data show CDR1 as PRHDT and CDR2 as FYEKMQ (reference sequence). V shed 2 bases, J shed 6 bases, and the junction held 1 base outside the gene matches. This CDR3 has 13 residues.